Each of the 12 T cell receptor beta chains below was sequenced from the same sample in a study of blood T cell repertoires in COVID-19. Some clones are missing from TCRdb's copy, which holds only in-frame ones; the method was immunoSEQ multiplex PCR. The table shows about 190,000 clones, with around 80% occurring only once. The sequencing input was peripheral blood. These TCRs come from a woman aged 50 to 60 with acute or convalescent COVID-19.

CDR3: CASSLAGFTGIGSYNEQFF. As DNA, the CDR3 is TGTGCCAGCAGCTTAGCTGGCTTTACAGGGATTGGCTCCTACAATGAGCAGTTCTTC. The rearrangement uses TRBV7-6 and TRBJ2-1, with a possible D match to TRBD1 (6 bases). Germline CDR1 SGHVS, CDR2 FNYEAQ. The V gene lost 0 bases and the J gene lost 0 bases, with 18 bases spanning the gap. The CDR3 sequence is 19 residues long.

A single count supports this clone. The chain links TRBV4-3 to TRBJ1-1, with D uncertain. The CDR3 runs to 18 residues. Germline CDR1 reads LGHNA; CDR2 reads YSLEER. Trimming took off 0 bases at V and 0 bases at J, with 17 bases between the two ends. The CDR3 nucleotides read TGCGCCAGCAGCCAAGAATCGCCCAGGCGAACCATGAACACTGAAGCTTTCTTT. Translating it yields CASSQESPRRTMNTEAFF.

The chain joins TRBV3-1 (or the pseudogene TRBV3-2) to TRBJ2-7; 7 bases map to TRBD2. Looked up from germline, CDR1 is LGHDT and CDR2 is YNNKEL (reference sequence). The V and J ends lost 0 bases and 2 bases, in that order; junction bases with no gene match: 4. The CDR3 has 15 residues. The CDR3 here is CASSQDSTSAYEQYF. The DNA for the CDR3 is TGTGCCAGCAGCCAAGATTCCACTAGCGCCTACGAGCAGTACTTC.

The chain couples TRBV6-5 to TRBJ1-4, with TRBD1 matching over 7 bases. This CDR3 region has 14 residues. The germline CDR1 and CDR2 sequences are MNHEY and SVGAGI. V was pared by 6 bases and J by 8 bases, with 9 bases of the junction left unmatched. This CDR3 reads CASSYRGPEEKLFF. The CDR3 DNA is TGTGCCAGCAGCTACAGGGGTCCCGAGGAAAAACTGTTTTTT.

V is TRBV7-2 and J is TRBJ2-1, with D unresolved. This CDR3 is 14 amino acids long. CDR1 SGHTA and CDR2 FQGNSA come from the germline V gene. The V end lost 2 bases, the J end lost 0 bases, and 5 bases lay between the germline ends. As DNA, the CDR3 is TGTGCCAGCAGCTTAATTAGCTCCTACAATGAGCAGTTCTTC. This sequence encodes CASSLISSYNEQFF.

A remark on this clone: One end of the junction fails to match germline, which may point to a read error. The chain carries TRBV5-4 and TRBJ2-3; possible D gene TRBD2, 5 bases. CDR3 size: 13 residues. In germline, CDR1 is SGHNT, CDR2 YYREEE (reference sequence). DNA for the CDR3: TGTGCCAGCAGCTTGGTTAATGCGGGCACAGAGAATTTT. Translated, it gives CASSLVNAGTENF.

The V call is TRBV6-5, the J call TRBJ2-3, with D possibly being TRBD2 (6 bases). Trimming removed 7 bases at V and 1 base at J, with 9 bases between. In germline, CDR1 is MNHEY, CDR2 SVGAGI. The CDR3 totals 13 residues. CDR3 DNA sequence: TGTGCCAGCAAAACGGGGGGCACAGATACGCAGTATTTT. This gives the protein CASKTGGTDTQYF.

V is TRBV6-6 and J is TRBJ2-7; perhaps TRBD2 as D (7 bases). Germline values: CDR1 MNHNY, CDR2 SVGAGI (reference sequence). Deletions cut 5 bases from V and 0 bases from J, with 20 bases between. CDR3 size: 17 residues. CDR3 in amino acids: CASSRRGARDYSYEQYF. CDR3 nucleotides: TGTGCCAGCAGTCGACGGGGGGCTCGGGACTACTCCTACGAGCAGTACTTC.

The V and J genes are TRBV29-1 and TRBJ1-1, with TRBD1 matching 9 bases. After removal of 7 bases from V and 2 bases from J, the junction contained 8 bases not matched to a gene. The CDR3 runs to 14 residues. Germline assignment: CDR1 SQVTM and CDR2 ANQGSEA. The CDR3, as DNA: TGCAGCGCCCGGACAGGGGCGGCAAACACTGAAGCTTTCTTT. Translating gives CSARTGAANTEAFF.

J is TRBJ1-5 and V is TRBV28, with unresolved D. The CDR3 contains 17 residues. Trimming left V 3 bases short and J 6 bases short, with 21 bases between. Germline CDR1 MDHEN, CDR2 SYDVKM. This CDR3 is CASSFPGELSRGQPQHF. In DNA, the CDR3 is TGTGCCAGCAGTTTTCCGGGCGAACTCTCCCGGGGTCAGCCCCAGCATTTT. The full variable domain, its missing parts supplied by reference TRBV28 and TRBJ1-5, is DVKVTQSSRYLVKRTGEKVFLECVQDMDHENMFWYRQDPGLGLRLIYFSYDVKMKEKGDIPEGYSVSREKKERFSLILESASTNQTSMYLCASSFPGELSRGQPQHFGDGTRLSIL.

The rearrangement uses TRBV13 and TRBJ2-3; D unresolved. CDR3 length: 16 residues. V was cut by 2 bases and J by 3 bases, with 15 bases left in between. CDR1 and CDR2 (germline): PRHDT, FYEKMQ (reference sequence). The CDR3: CASSLSLRAATDTQYF. DNA for the CDR3: TGTGCCAGCAGCTTATCTCTTCGCGCGGCTACAGATACGCAGTATTTT. The variable domain in full, completed from reference TRBV13 and TRBJ2-3, reads AAGVIQSPRHLIKEKRETATLKCYPIPRHDTVYWYQQGPGQDPQFLISFYEKMQSDKGSIPDRFSAQQFSDYHSELNMSSLELGDSALYFCASSLSLRAATDTQYFGPGTRLTVL.

V usage is TRBV19 and J usage is TRBJ2-2; TRBD1 might be the D (6 bases). Germline V gene lookup returns CDR1 LNHDA and CDR2 SQIVND (reference sequence). V lost 2 bases to trimming and J lost 4 bases, with 11 bases between them. CDR3 length equals 15 residues. CDR3 coding DNA: TGTGCCAGTAGTATACTCACAGGGACCACCGGGGAGCTGTTTTTT. Encoded protein: CASSILTGTTGELFF.